This T cell receptor (beta chain) was documented in a study of blood T cell repertoires in COVID-19. The repertoire was sequenced with immunoSEQ multiplex PCR; TCRdb's copy has only in-frame clones and lacks some. Of about 250,000 clones listed, around four fifths were seen once; the top ten hold 5.5% to 8%. This receptor was taken from an older woman with active or convalescent COVID-19. Sequenced material: peripheral blood.

The CDR3 DNA reads TGTGCCAGTAGTCCCGGAAGAGACAGGGCCTCCGTACTCAATCAGCCCCAGCATTTT. It is translated as CASSPGRDRASVLNQPQHF. This sequence joins TRBV19 and TRBJ1-5, with TRBD1 identical over 7 bases. Trimming removed 5 bases from V and 3 bases from J; junction bases left unmatched: 19. CDR1 and CDR2 (germline): LNHDA, SQIVND (reference sequence). The CDR3 length is 19 residues.